This TCR beta chain was profiled in a study of human T cells and chemical hapten exposure. In the study overall: For sensitization, 2% DPC was applied to an approximately 2 cm by approximately 2 cm patch of upper inner arm skin.

Time point defined: pre-sensitization, week 0. Treatment of the sample: therapeutic diphenylcyclopropenone sensitization with weekly scalp DPC. The CDR3 has 13 residues. The V end lost 0 bases, the J end lost 2 bases, and 4 bases lay between the germline ends. Per germline, CDR1 ENHRY and CDR2 SYGVKD. TCRdb reprocessed the RACE reads with MiXCR, giving one entry per CDR3 protein. Among about 89,000 distinct CDR3 sequences listed, 9.5% to 14% were seen once. Findings and caveats of the study: Donors were affected by alopecia, so their immune reaction might vary from that of healthy individuals. TCRs at high frequency, those above 1 in 1000, did not change with DPC sensitization.

In this sample, this clonotype turned up many times. Its antigen is currently unknown. The material sequenced was whole blood, taken in connection with sensitization to the hapten diphenylcyclopropenone (DPC). The chain uses TRBV10-3 and TRBJ1-2; D is unclear. The origin of this receptor is an older woman with alopecia areata. Some clones in this sample may be carry-over from other donors' samples. The CDR3 loop is CAISESQNYGYTF. The DNA for the CDR3 is TGTGCCATCAGTGAGTCACAGAACTATGGCTACACCTTC.